These 26 T cell receptor beta chains share one sample of origin, sequenced in a study of early T cells in non-severe SARS-CoV-2 infection. TCRdb re-derived calls from the 5' RACE reads in MiXCR, one entry per CDR3 protein. Among some 77,000 distinct CDR3 sequences listed, roughly a sixth were seen once. The sequencing input was whole blood. All receptors derive from an adult who was a healthcare worker with PCR-confirmed SARS-CoV-2 infection or an uninfected control (not recorded which).

On this clonotype itself: The junction departs from the called germline gene at one end, perhaps through a read error. The chain uses TRBV28 and TRBJ2-4; D might be TRBD2 (7 bases). Germline-derived CDR1 and CDR2 are MDHEN and SYDVKM. The CDR3 loop spans 14 amino acids. The CDR3 DNA follows: TGTGCCAGCAGCAAGGGGGGAGGGCTGAACATTCAGAACTTC. It is translated as CASSKGGGLNIQNF.

V and J are TRBV18 and TRBJ2-3; possibly TRBD2 for D (6 bases). V dropped 1 base and J dropped 3 bases, with 14 bases sitting between them. Germline V gives CDR1 KGHSH, CDR2 LQKENI. The CDR3 is made up of 16 amino acids. The CDR3: CASSPLLLAGTDTQYF. The CDR3 DNA is TGTGCCAGCTCACCACTTCTACTAGCCGGGACAGATACGCAGTATTTT.

The chain carries TRBV28 and TRBJ2-7; D remains unclear. The CDR3 totals 12 residues. Germline V gene lookup returns CDR1 MDHEN and CDR2 SYDVKM. Trimming took off 6 bases at V and 2 bases at J, with 8 bases between the two ends. As DNA, the CDR3 is TGTGCCAGCAGCCGGTGGGCCTACGAGCAGTACTTC. Translation: CASSRWAYEQYF.

This clonotype was counted between two and nine times. J is TRBJ2-1 and V is TRBV6-1; 12 bases align to TRBD2. Germline V lookup: CDR1 MNHNS, CDR2 SASEGT. The CDR3 consists of 15 residues. V gave up 6 bases and J gave up 7 bases; unmatched junction bases: 7. The CDR3, as DNA: TGTGCCAGCAGGGGGACTAGCGGGCGTTGGAATGAGCAGTTCTTC. It yields the protein CASRGTSGRWNEQFF.

The rearrangement uses TRBV24-1 and TRBJ1-5; tentative D call: TRBD1 (6 bases). This CDR3 is built from 14 residues. Trimming shortened V by 4 bases and J by 7 bases, and 13 bases separated the two germline ends. From germline, CDR1 is KGHDR and CDR2 SFDVKD. The CDR3 DNA reads as TGTGCCACCAGTGAGGACAGCGTCAGGCAGCCCCAGCATTTT. Residues: CATSEDSVRQPQHF.

This clonotype was detected a few times. The chain recombines TRBV20-1 with TRBJ2-1, with 7 bases fitting TRBD1. Germline V gives CDR1 DFQATT, CDR2 SNEGSKA (reference sequence). V gave up 6 bases and J gave up 5 bases; unmatched junction bases: 13. The CDR3 has 15 amino acids. CDR3 coding DNA: TGCAGTGCCTCTCCTAATACAGGGGTAGACAATGAGCAGTTCTTC. Protein: CSASPNTGVDNEQFF.

This clonotype has just a few counts. The chain links TRBV28 to TRBJ2-1; D is possibly TRBD1 (7 bases). V lost 8 bases and J 8 bases, leaving 19 bases between the germline ends. Germline V CDR1 and CDR2: MDHEN, SYDVKM. There are 14 residues in the CDR3. The chain's CDR3 is CASSFAGGGDEQFF. The DNA for the CDR3 is TGTGCCAGCTCCTTCGCCGGAGGGGGCGATGAGCAGTTCTTC.

The chain carries TRBV29-1 and TRBJ2-7, with a tentative D call TRBD1 (6 bases). V was trimmed by 5 bases and J by 5 bases, leaving 10 bases between them. Germline CDR1 SQVTM, CDR2 ANQGSEA. CDR3 size: 11 residues. CDR3 sequence (DNA): TGCAGCGTTCCACAGGGAGACGAGCAGTACTTC. The encoded protein is CSVPQGDEQYF.

This clonotype was detected a few times. This chain joins TRBV2 and TRBJ2-2; 7 bases line up with TRBD1. The germline CDR1 and CDR2 sequences are SNHLY and FYNNEI. CDR3 length: 15 amino acids. Germline trimming cut 2 bases from V and 5 bases from J; bases unmatched to any gene: 5. Here the CDR3 DNA reads TGTGCCAGCAGTGAATGGGGCAGGGGGACCGGGGAGCTGTTTTTT. This gives the protein CASSEWGRGTGELFF. The entire variable domain, with the rest obtained from reference TRBV2 and TRBJ2-2, is as follows: EPEVTQTPSHQVTQMGQEVILRCVPISNHLYFYWYRQILGQKVEFLVSFYNNEISEKSEIFDDQFSVERPDGSNFTLKIRSTKLEDSAMYFCASSEWGRGTGELFFGEGSRLTVL.

The chain joins TRBV11-3 to TRBJ2-4, with no clear D. The germline V and J ends were trimmed by 5 bases and 0 bases, with 20 bases remaining between them. The V gene's germline CDR1 is SGHNT and CDR2 YENEEA. The CDR3 is 18 residues long. CDR3 sequence: CASSPKMTIVPAKNIQYF. For the CDR3, the DNA is TGTGCCAGCAGCCCGAAGATGACCATCGTCCCAGCCAAAAACATTCAGTACTTC. Supplemented by reference TRBV11-3 and TRBJ2-4, the full variable domain reads EAGVVQSPRYKIIEKKQPVAFWCNPISGHNTLYWYLQNLGQGPELLIRYENEEAVDDSQLPKDRFSAERLKGVDSTLKIQPAELGDSAVYLCASSPKMTIVPAKNIQYFGAGTRLSVL.

The rearrangement joins TRBV3-1 to TRBJ2-1, with 8 bases fitting TRBD2. This CDR3 contains 17 residues. V lost 0 bases and J lost 10; bases outside the gene matches: 14. The germline V gene encodes CDR1 LGHDT and CDR2 YNNKEL (reference sequence). The CDR3 loop is CASSQDTEREIPGEQFF. In DNA, the CDR3 is TGTGCCAGCAGCCAAGACACCGAGCGGGAGATCCCCGGGGAGCAGTTCTTC.

A single count supports this clonotype. The chain uses TRBV19 and TRBJ2-3; TRBD2 matches at 9 bases. The J segment lost 5 bases and the V segment lost 3 bases, leaving 9 bases of the junction unmatched. In germline, CDR1 is LNHDA, CDR2 SQIVND (reference sequence). This CDR3 has 16 residues. CDR3 loop: CASSILASGEGDTQYF. CDR3 coding DNA: TGTGCCAGTAGTATTTTGGCTAGCGGGGAGGGAGATACGCAGTATTTT.

This sequence joins TRBV12-3 or TRBV12-4 and TRBJ2-1; 11 positions match TRBD2. Unmatched junction bases numbered 12, after V lost 5 bases and J lost 9 bases. This CDR3 has 16 amino acids. CDR3 DNA: TGTGCCAGCAGTCCCCCGAATAGCGGGAGGGCCGGTGAGCAGTTCTTC. This sequence encodes CASSPPNSGRAGEQFF.

In this sample, this clonotype turned up once. CDR3 residues: CSAPRDVYEQYF. In DNA, the CDR3 is TGCAGTGCTCCTAGGGACGTATACGAGCAGTACTTC. The J gene is TRBJ2-7, the V gene TRBV20-1; perhaps D is TRBD1 or TRBD2 (5 bases each). The germline gives CDR1 DFQATT, CDR2 SNEGSKA (reference sequence). There are 12 residues in the CDR3. V was cut by 5 bases and J by 4 bases, with 12 bases left in between.

This clonotype showed up just a few times. The rearrangement joins TRBV19 to TRBJ2-1, with 8 positions matching TRBD2. The CDR3 sequence is 15 residues long. In germline, CDR1 is LNHDA, CDR2 SQIVND (reference sequence). Losses at the gene ends were 1 base for V and 8 bases for J; bases not matched to a gene: 7. CDR3 region: CASSIVSGSIDEQFF. In DNA, the CDR3 is TGTGCCAGTAGTATAGTGAGCGGGAGCATCGATGAGCAGTTCTTC.

The chain combines TRBV20-1 with TRBJ2-7, with 14 positions matching TRBD2. The CDR3 is 14 residues long. Looked up from germline, CDR1 is DFQATT and CDR2 is SNEGSKA (reference sequence). V lost 6 bases and J lost 2; bases outside the gene matches: 3. DNA for the CDR3: TGCAGTGCCGGACTAGCGGGGGGCACCTACGAGCAGTACTTC. The encoded protein is CSAGLAGGTYEQYF.

The chain links TRBV7-2 to TRBJ1-5; D gene unclear. The CDR3 covers 15 residues. CDR1 is SGHTA, CDR2 FQGNSA, per germline. Trimming took off 7 bases at V and 4 bases at J, with 17 bases between the two ends. The CDR3 DNA reads TGTGCCAGCACCCTTGGGAGGCCGGGGAATCAGCCCCAGCATTTT. It yields the protein CASTLGRPGNQPQHF.

This clonotype was detected a few times. The CDR3 DNA is TGTGCCAGCAGCCCCCTGACAGAGGTATATAATTCACCCCTCCACTTT. Translating it yields CASSPLTEVYNSPLHF. The chain has TRBV5-6 and TRBJ1-6, with D possibly matching TRBD1 (5 bases). V was clipped by 4 bases and J by 4 bases, with 15 bases between them. Germline CDR1 is SGHDT and CDR2 is YYEEEE. The CDR3 spans 16 residues.

This clonotype was counted many times. This rearrangement joins TRBV27 to TRBJ1-5; TRBD1 agrees at 7 bases. Germline CDR1 MNHEY, CDR2 SMNVEV (reference sequence). J lost 7 bases, V lost 7 bases, and 10 bases had no gene match. The CDR3 has 14 residues. CDR3 coding DNA: TGTGCCAGCACCGAATACAGGGGAGGGCAGCCCCAGCATTTT. Encoded protein: CASTEYRGGQPQHF.

This clonotype was seen only a few times. CDR3 region: CATSRDGGGLVYGYTF. The CDR3 bases are TGTGCCACCAGCAGAGATGGCGGGGGCTTGGTCTATGGCTACACCTTC. This rearrangement joins TRBV15 to TRBJ1-2; weak D call: TRBD1 (6 bases). Trimming shortened V by 0 bases and J by 4 bases, and 15 bases separated the two germline ends. The CDR3 sequence is 16 residues long. Germline V gene data show CDR1 as LNHNV and CDR2 as YYDKDF (reference sequence). Full variable domain (rest looked up from reference TRBV15 and TRBJ1-2): DAMVIQNPRYQVTQFGKPVTLSCSQTLNHNVMYWYQQKSSQAPKLLFHYYDKDFNNEADTPDNFQSRRPNTSFCFLDIRSPGLGDTAMYLCATSRDGGGLVYGYTFGSGTRLTVV.

V gene TRBV6-5 combines with J gene TRBJ1-2; D gene ambiguous. The CDR3 is made up of 13 amino acids. V lost 6 bases and J lost 8, with 16 bases in between. Germline CDR1 reads MNHEY; CDR2 reads SVGAGI. The CDR3 nucleotides read TGTGCCAGCAGGAGGGAGGGCGCCGGGGGCTACACCTTC. Amino acids: CASRREGAGGYTF.

V and J are TRBV20-1 and TRBJ2-2; TRBD2 might be the D (7 bases). CDR3 length: 18 residues. Germline V gene lookup returns CDR1 DFQATT and CDR2 SNEGSKA (reference sequence). V was pared by 0 bases and J by 5 bases, with 22 bases between. DNA for the CDR3: TGCAGTGCTAGAGATTGGCCCCTGGCGGGGGCGGGGACCGGGGAGCTGTTTTTT. Its protein product is CSARDWPLAGAGTGELFF.

The CDR3 DNA reads TGCGCCAGCAGCCTTAAAGCGGGGGGGCCCAATGAGCAGTTCTTC. Its protein is CASSLKAGGPNEQFF. This sequence joins TRBV5-1 and TRBJ2-1; TRBD2 agrees at 10 bases. The CDR3 is 15 amino acids. Germline V gives CDR1 SGHRS, CDR2 YFSETQ. V shed 4 bases, J shed 6 bases, and the junction held 7 bases outside the gene matches.

A few counts support this clonotype. V gene TRBV5-1 combines with J gene TRBJ2-7, with D tentatively TRBD1 (5 bases). Trimming cost V 3 bases and J 5 bases, with 9 bases left between them. The germline V gene encodes CDR1 SGHRS and CDR2 YFSETQ. This CDR3 region has 12 residues. DNA for the CDR3: TGCGCCAGCAGCTCGGAAGGGGACGAGCAGTACTTC. Protein product: CASSSEGDEQYF.

This clonotype was seen a single time. The chain has TRBV2 and TRBJ2-7; tentative D call: TRBD1 (6 bases). Germline CDR1 SNHLY, CDR2 FYNNEI. V was clipped by 5 bases and J by 6 bases, with 11 bases between them. This CDR3 has 12 residues. CDR3 protein: CASSTGIGEQYF. The CDR3 bases are TGTGCCAGCAGTACAGGGATAGGCGAGCAGTACTTC.

The chain employs TRBV15 and TRBJ2-3; D remains ambiguous. The germline V gene encodes CDR1 LNHNV and CDR2 YYDKDF (reference sequence). The CDR3 spans 16 residues. V gave up 2 bases and J gave up 2 bases, with 14 bases separating them. DNA for the CDR3: TGTGCCACCAGCAGATATACTTTAGTCCACACAGATACGCAGTATTTT. This sequence encodes CATSRYTLVHTDTQYF.